This T cell receptor beta chain was found in a study of CD8+ T cells in alopecia areata. Looking at the study overall: Treatment of the treated patients consisted of oral tofacitinib, 5 to 10 mg twice daily.

The sequencing template was cDNA reverse transcribed from extracted RNA. Some clones are missing from TCRdb's copy, which holds only in-frame ones; the method was immunoSEQ multiplex PCR. The table shows 150,000 to 200,000 clones, with more than 55% occurring only once. The CDR3 has 18 amino acids. J gave up 10 bases and V 1 base, and 18 bases lay outside the gene matches. Germline loops: CDR1 SGHTA, CDR2 FQGNSA. For this clone: Antigen unknown.

The study, taken as a whole, reports: In scalp and blood during tofacitinib, many expanded lesional clones persisted. Tofacitinib significantly reduced both scalp clonality and expanded CD8+ clones among the top 100. Baseline CD8+ expansion's link to response remains uncertain, as there was one nonresponder.

Documented treatment: oral pan-JAK inhibitor, 5-10 mg twice daily. The specimen comprised CD4+ T cells sorted from blood, sampled around week 50, from a patient treated with tofacitinib. V and J are TRBV7-2 and TRBJ2-1, with TRBD2 matching 8 bases. The receptor was isolated from a human donor with alopecia areata. The CDR3 spells CASSLGIGRAGATGEQFF. The DNA of the CDR3 is TGTGCCAGCAGCTTAGGTATAGGTCGAGCGGGGGCCACAGGGGAGCAGTTCTTC. Based on the CDR3 plus reference TRBV7-2 and TRBJ2-1, the full variable domain is GAGVSQSPSNKVTEKGKDVELRCDPISGHTALYWYRQSLGQGLEFLIYFQGNSAPDKSGLPSDRFSAERTGGSVSTLTIQRTQQEDSAVYLCASSLGIGRAGATGEQFFGPGTRLTVL.